Described below is a single TCR beta chain sequence and its context. Its antigen is still unknown. These data are taken from a study of T cell responses to AZD1222 COVID-19 vaccine. Study findings and constraints: Variant regions that are unmutated are reportedly the target of nearly half of spike-specific TCRs. Only a handful of AZD1222 recipients, several in all, had baseline seropositivity. Clonal diversity may have been underestimated in mostly white British donors.

TCRdb's copy holds only in-frame clones and misses some; the assay was immunoSEQ multiplex PCR. Found here are 84,000 or so clones, more than 90% of them singletons; the top ten hold about 2.9%. Germline V gene sequence: CDR1 MGHRA, CDR2 YSYEKL. The CDR3 spans 17 residues. V was pared by 2 bases and J by 8 bases, with 13 bases of the junction left unmatched. The chain employs TRBV4-1 and TRBJ2-1; 9 nucleotides agree with TRBD1. The input for sequencing was peripheral blood, taken on day 0 of AZD1222 vaccination. The receptor was isolated from an adult in good health. The CDR3 DNA reads as TGCGCCAGCAGCCAAATGCTCCCGGGACAGGGATTAGATGAGCAGTTCTTC. Residues: CASSQMLPGQGLDEQFF.